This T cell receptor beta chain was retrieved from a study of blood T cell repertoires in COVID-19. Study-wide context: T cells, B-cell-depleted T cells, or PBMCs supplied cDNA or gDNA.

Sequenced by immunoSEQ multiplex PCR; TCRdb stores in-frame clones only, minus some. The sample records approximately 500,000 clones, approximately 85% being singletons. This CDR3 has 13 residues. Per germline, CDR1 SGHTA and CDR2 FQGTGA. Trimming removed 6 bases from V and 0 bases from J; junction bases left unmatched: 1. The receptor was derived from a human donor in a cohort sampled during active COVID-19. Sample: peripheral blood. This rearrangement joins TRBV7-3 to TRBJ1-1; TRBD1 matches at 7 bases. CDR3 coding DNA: TGTGCCAGCAGTACAGGGGTGAACACTGAAGCTTTCTTT. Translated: CASSTGVNTEAFF.